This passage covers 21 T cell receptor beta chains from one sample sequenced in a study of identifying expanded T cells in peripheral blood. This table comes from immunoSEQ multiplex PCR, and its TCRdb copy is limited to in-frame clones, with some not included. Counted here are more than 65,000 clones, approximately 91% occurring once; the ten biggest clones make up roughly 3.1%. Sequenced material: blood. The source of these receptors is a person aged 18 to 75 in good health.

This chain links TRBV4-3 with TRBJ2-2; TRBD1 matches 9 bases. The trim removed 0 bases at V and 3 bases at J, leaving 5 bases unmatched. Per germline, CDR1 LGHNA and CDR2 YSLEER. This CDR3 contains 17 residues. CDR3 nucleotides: TGCGCCAGCAGCCAAGATCTGGGACAGGGTTACACCGGGGAGCTGTTTTTT. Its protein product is CASSQDLGQGYTGELFF.

CDR3 residues: CASRRTSGSSYNEQFF. The CDR3 bases are TGTGCCAGCAGACGGACTAGCGGGAGCTCCTACAATGAGCAGTTCTTC. This chain joins TRBV6-6 and TRBJ2-1; 13 bases fit TRBD2. CDR3 length equals 16 residues. The V gene's germline CDR1 is MNHNY and CDR2 SVGAGI (reference sequence). The V gene end was trimmed by 6 bases and the J gene end by 0 bases; junction bases not matched to a gene: 2.

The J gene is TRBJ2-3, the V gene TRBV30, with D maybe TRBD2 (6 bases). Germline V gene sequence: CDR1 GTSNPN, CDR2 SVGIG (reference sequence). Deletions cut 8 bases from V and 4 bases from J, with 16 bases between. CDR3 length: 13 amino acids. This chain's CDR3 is CAADYGGADTQYF. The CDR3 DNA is TGTGCCGCCGACTACGGGGGTGCAGATACGCAGTATTTT.

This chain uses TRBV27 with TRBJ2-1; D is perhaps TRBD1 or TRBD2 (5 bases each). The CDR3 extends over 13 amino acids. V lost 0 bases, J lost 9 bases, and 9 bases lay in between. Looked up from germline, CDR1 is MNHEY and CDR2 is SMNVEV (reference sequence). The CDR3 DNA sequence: TGTGCCAGCAGTTTATCCGGGGCGGTTGAGCAGTTCTTC. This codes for CASSLSGAVEQFF.

This CDR3 is CARSFSGGLGDTQYF. The CDR3, as DNA: TGTGCCAGAAGCTTCTCCGGGGGTTTGGGAGATACGCAGTATTTT. V and J are TRBV5-3 and TRBJ2-3; D might be TRBD2 (6 bases). TRBV5-3 is filed as an ORF, its function uncertain. This CDR3 spans 15 amino acids. Trimming shortened V by 2 bases and J by 5 bases, and 15 bases separated the two germline ends.

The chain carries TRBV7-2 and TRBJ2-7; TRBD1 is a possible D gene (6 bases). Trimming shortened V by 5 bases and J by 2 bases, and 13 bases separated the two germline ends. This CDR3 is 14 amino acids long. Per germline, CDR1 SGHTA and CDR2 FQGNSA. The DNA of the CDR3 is TGTGCCAGCAGCATTAGACAGGAGACCTACGAGCAGTACTTC. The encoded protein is CASSIRQETYEQYF.

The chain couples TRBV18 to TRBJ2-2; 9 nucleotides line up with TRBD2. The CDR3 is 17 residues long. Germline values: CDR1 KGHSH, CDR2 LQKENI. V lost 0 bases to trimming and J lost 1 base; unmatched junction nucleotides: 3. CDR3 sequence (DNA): TGTGCCAGCTCACCACCTAGCGGGGGTGTGAACACCGGGGAGCTGTTTTTT. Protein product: CASSPPSGGVNTGELFF.

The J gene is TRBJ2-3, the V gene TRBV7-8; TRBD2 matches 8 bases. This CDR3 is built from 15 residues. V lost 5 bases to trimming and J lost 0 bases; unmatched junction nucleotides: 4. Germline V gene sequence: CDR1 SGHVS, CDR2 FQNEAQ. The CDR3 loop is CASSPTSASTDTQYF. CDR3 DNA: TGTGCCAGCAGCCCGACTAGCGCAAGCACAGATACGCAGTATTTT.

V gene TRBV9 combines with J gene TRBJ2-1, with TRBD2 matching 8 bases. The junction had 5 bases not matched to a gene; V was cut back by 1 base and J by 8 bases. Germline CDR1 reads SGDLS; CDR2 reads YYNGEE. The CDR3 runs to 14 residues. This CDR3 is CASSVTGGIDEQFF. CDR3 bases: TGTGCCAGCAGCGTAACGGGAGGGATAGATGAGCAGTTCTTC. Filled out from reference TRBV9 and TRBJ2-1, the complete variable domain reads DSGVTQTPKHLITATGQRVTLRCSPRSGDLSVYWYQQSLDQGLQFLIQYYNGEERAKGNILERFSAQQFPDLHSELNLSSLELGDSALYFCASSVTGGIDEQFFGPGTRLTVL.

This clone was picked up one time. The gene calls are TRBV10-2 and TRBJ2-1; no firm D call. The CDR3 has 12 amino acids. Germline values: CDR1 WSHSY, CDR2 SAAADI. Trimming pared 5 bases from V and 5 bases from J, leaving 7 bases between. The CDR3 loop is CASSSLDNEQFF. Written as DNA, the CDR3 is TGCGCCAGCAGTTCCTTGGACAATGAGCAGTTCTTC.

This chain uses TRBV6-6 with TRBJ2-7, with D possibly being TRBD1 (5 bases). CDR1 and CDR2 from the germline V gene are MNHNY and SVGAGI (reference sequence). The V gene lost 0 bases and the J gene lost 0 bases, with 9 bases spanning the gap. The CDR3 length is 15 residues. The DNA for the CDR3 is TGTGCCAGCAGTTACTCAGGGGCGCGCTCCTACGAGCAGTACTTC. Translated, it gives CASSYSGARSYEQYF.

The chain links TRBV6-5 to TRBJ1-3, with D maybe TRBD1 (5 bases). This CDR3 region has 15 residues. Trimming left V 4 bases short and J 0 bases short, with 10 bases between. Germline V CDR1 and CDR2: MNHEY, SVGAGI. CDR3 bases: TGTGCCAGCAGTTCGAGGGGAGGCTCTGGAAACACCATATATTTT. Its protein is CASSSRGGSGNTIYF.

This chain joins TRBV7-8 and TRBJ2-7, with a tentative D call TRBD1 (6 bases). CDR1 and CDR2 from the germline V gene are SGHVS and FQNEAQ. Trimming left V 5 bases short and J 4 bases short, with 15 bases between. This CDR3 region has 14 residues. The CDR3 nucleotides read TGTGCCAGCAGCCCCAGGGGTTTGACATACGAGCAGTACTTC. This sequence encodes CASSPRGLTYEQYF.

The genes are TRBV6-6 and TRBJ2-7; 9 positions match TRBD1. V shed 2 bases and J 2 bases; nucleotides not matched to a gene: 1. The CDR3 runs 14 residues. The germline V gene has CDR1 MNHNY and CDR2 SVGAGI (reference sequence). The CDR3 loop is CASSYGQGTYEQYF. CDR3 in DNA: TGTGCCAGCAGTTACGGACAGGGGACCTACGAGCAGTACTTC.

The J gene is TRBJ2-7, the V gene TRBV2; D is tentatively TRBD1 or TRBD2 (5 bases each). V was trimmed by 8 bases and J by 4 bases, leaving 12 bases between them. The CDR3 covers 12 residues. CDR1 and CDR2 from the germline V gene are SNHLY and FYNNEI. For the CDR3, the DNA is TGTGCCAGCCGGGACGTGGCTTACGAGCAGTACTTC. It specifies CASRDVAYEQYF.

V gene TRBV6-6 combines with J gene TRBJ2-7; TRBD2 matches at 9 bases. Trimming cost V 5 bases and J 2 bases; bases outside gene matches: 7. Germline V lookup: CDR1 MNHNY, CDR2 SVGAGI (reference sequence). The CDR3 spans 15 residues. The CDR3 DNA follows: TGTGCCAGCAGTCTTAGCGGGGGCAGACCCTACGAGCAGTACTTC. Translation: CASSLSGGRPYEQYF.

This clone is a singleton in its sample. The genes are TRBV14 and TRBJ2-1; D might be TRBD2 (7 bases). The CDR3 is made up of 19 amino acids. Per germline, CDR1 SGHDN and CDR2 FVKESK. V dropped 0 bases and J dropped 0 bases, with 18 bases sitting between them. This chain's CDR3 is CASSQEEGGDRISYNEQFF. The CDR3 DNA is TGTGCCAGCAGCCAAGAAGAAGGGGGGGACCGAATCTCCTACAATGAGCAGTTCTTC.

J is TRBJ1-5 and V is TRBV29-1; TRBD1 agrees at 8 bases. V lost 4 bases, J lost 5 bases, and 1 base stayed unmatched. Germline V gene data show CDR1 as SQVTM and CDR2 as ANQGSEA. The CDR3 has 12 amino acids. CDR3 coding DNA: TGCAGCGTTGGGGGACAGGATCAGCCCCAGCATTTT. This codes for CSVGGQDQPQHF.

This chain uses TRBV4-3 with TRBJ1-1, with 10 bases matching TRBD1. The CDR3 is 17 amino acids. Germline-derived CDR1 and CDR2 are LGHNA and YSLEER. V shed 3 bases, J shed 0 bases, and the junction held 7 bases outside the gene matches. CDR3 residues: CASSHMDRGFMNTEAFF. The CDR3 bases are TGCGCCAGCAGCCACATGGACAGGGGGTTCATGAACACTGAAGCTTTCTTT.

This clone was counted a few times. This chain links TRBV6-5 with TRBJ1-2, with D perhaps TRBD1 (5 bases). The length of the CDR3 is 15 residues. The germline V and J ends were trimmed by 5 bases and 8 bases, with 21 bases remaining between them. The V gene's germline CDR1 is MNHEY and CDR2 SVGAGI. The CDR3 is CASSSRPGGGYGYTF. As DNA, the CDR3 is TGTGCCAGCAGTAGTCGTCCGGGGGGAGGTTACGGCTACACCTTC.

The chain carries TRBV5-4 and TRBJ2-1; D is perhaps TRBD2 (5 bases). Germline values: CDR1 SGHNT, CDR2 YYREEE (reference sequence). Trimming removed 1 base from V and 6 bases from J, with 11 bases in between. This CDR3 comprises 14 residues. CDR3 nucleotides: TGTGCCAGCAGCTTGCGAAGTGAGGGCAATGAGCAGTTCTTC. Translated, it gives CASSLRSEGNEQFF.